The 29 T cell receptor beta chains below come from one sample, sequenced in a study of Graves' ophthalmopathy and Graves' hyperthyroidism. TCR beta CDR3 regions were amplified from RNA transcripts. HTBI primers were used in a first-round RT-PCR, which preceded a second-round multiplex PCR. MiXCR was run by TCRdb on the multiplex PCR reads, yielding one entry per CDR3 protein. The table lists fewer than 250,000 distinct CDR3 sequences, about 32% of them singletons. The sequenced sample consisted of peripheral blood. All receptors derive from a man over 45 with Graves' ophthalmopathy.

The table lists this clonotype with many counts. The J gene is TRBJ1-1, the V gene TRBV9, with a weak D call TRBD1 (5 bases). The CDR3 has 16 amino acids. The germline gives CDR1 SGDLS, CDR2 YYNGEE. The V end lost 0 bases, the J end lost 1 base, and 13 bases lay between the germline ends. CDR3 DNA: TGTGCCAGCAGCGTAGGGGGCGGAGGGCCGAACACTGAAGCTTTCTTT. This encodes CASSVGGGGPNTEAFF.

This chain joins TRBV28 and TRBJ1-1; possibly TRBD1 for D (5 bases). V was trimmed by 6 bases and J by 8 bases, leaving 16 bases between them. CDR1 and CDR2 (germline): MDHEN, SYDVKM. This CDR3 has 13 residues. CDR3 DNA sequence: TGTGCCAGCAGCTTACGGGGGACGGCGGAAGCTTTCTTT. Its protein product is CASSLRGTAEAFF.

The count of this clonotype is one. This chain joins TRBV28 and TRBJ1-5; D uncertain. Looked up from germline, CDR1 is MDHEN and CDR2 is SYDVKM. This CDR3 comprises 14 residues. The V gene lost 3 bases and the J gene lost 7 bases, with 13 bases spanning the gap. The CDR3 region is CASSFAGVGQPQHF. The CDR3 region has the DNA TGTGCCAGCAGTTTTGCCGGGGTAGGGCAGCCCCAGCATTTT. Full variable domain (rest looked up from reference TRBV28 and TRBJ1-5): DVKVTQSSRYLVKRTGEKVFLECVQDMDHENMFWYRQDPGLGLRLIYFSYDVKMKEKGDIPEGYSVSREKKERFSLILESASTNQTSMYLCASSFAGVGQPQHFGDGTRLSIL.

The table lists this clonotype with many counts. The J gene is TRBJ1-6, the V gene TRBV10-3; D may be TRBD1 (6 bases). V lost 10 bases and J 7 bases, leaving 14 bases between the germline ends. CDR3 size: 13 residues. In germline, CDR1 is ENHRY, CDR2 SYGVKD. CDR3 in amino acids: CATSGDRNSPLHF. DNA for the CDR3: TGTGCCACCTCAGGGGATCGGAATTCACCCCTCCACTTT.

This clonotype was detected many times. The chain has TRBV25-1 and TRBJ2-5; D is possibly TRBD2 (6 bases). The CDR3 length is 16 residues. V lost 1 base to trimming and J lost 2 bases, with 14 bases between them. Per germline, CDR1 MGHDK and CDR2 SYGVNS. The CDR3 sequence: CASSESISGVQETQYF. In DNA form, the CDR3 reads TGTGCCAGCAGTGAATCTATTAGCGGAGTACAAGAGACCCAGTACTTC.

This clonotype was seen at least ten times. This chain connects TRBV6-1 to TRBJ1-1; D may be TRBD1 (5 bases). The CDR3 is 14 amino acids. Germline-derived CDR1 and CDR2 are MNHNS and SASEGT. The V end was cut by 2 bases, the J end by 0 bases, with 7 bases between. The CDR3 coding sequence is TGTGCCAGCAGTGAACCAGGGATGAACACTGAAGCTTTCTTT. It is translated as CASSEPGMNTEAFF.

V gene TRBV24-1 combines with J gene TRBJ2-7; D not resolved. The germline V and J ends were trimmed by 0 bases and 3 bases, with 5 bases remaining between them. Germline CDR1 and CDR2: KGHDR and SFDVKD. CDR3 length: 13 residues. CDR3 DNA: TGTGCCACCAGTGATTTGCAAGGCTACGAGCAGTACTTC. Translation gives CATSDLQGYEQYF.

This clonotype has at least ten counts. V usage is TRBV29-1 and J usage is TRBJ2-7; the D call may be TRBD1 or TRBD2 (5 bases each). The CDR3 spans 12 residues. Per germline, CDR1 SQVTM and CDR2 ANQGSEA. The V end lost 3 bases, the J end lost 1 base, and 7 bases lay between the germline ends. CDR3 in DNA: TGCAGCGTTGAGGGGGAGTCCTACGAGCAGTACTTC. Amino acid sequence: CSVEGESYEQYF.

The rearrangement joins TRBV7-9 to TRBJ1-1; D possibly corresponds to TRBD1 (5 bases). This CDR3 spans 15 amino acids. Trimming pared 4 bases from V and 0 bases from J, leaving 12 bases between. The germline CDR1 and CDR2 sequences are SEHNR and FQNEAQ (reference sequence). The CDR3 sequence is CASSSGREVNTEAFF. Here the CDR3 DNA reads TGTGCCAGCAGCTCCGGCAGGGAGGTGAACACTGAAGCTTTCTTT. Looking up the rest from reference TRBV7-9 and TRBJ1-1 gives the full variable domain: DTGVSQNPRHKITKRGQNVTFRCDPISEHNRLYWYRQTLGQGPEFLTYFQNEAQLEKSRLLSDRFSAERPKGSFSTLEIQRTEQGDSAMYLCASSSGREVNTEAFFGQGTRLTVV.

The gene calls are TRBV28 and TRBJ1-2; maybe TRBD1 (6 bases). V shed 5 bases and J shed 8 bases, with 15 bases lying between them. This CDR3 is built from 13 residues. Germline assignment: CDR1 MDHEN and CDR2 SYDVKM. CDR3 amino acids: CASSQQGYGGYTF. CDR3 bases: TGTGCCAGCAGTCAACAGGGCTATGGGGGCTACACCTTC.

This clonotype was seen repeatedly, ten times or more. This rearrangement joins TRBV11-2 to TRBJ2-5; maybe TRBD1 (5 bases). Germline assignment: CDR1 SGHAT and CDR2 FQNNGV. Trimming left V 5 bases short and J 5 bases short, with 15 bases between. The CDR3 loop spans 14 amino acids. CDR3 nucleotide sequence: TGTGCCAGCAGCAACCTGCAGGGTTGGGAGACCCAGTACTTC. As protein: CASSNLQGWETQYF.

The CDR3 region has the DNA TGTGCCAGCAGCTTAATGGCGGGAGGACCGGCCAGGGAGCTGTTTTTT. It yields the protein CASSLMAGGPARELFF. The gene calls are TRBV11-2 and TRBJ2-2; 8 positions match TRBD2. The CDR3 has 16 amino acids. Germline CDR1 is SGHAT and CDR2 is FQNNGV. The J segment lost 9 bases and the V segment lost 2 bases, leaving 11 bases of the junction unmatched. The variable domain in full, with the rest retrieved from reference TRBV11-2 and TRBJ2-2, is EAGVAQSPRYKIIEKRQSVAFWCNPISGHATLYWYQQILGQGPKLLIQFQNNGVVDDSQLPKDRFSAERLKGVDSTLKIQPAKLEDSAVYLCASSLMAGGPARELFFGEGSRLTVL.

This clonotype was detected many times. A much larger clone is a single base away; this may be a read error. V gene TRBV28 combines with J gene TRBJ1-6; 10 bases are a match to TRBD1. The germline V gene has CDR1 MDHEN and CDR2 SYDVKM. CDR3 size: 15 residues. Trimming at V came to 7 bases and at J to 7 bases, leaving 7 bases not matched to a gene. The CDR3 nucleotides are TGTGCCAGCAATTCCACGGGACAGGGGAATTCACCCCTCCACTTT. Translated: CASNSTGQGNSPLHF.

The CDR3 sequence: CASSSLGTTIMNTEAFF. The CDR3 DNA reads TGTGCCAGCAGTTCCCTAGGGACCACGATTATGAACACTGAAGCTTTCTTT. The chain joins TRBV6-5 to TRBJ1-1; D is perhaps TRBD1 (5 bases). The CDR3 has 17 residues. Germline V gene sequence: CDR1 MNHEY, CDR2 SVGAGI. V was clipped by 4 bases and J by 0 bases, with 18 bases between them.

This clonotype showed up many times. This CDR3 reads CASSLREGPKTYEQYF. The CDR3 DNA is TGTGCCAGCAGTTTACGGGAGGGCCCTAAAACTTACGAGCAGTACTTC. The chain employs TRBV28 and TRBJ2-7, with 8 positions matching TRBD2. Germline V gives CDR1 MDHEN, CDR2 SYDVKM. The CDR3 contains 16 residues. V trimming: 2 bases; J trimming: 4 bases; junction bases outside the gene matches: 10.

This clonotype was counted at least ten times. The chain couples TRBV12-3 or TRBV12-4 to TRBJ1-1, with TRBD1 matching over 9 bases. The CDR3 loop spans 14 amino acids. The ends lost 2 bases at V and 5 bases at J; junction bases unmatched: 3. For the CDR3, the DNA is TGTGCCAGCAGTTTAAACAGGGGGCTAACTGAAGCTTTCTTT. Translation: CASSLNRGLTEAFF.

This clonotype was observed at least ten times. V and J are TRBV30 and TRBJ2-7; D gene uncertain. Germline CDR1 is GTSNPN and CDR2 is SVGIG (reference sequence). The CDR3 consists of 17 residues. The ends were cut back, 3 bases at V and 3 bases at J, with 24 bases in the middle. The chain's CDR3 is CAWRSRAQSRTYYEQYF. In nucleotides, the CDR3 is TGTGCCTGGAGAAGCCGGGCCCAGTCGCGAACATACTACGAGCAGTACTTC.

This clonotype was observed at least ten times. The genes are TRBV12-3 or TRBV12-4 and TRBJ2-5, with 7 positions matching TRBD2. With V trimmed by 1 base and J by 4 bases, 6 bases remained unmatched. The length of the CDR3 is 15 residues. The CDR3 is CASSLEGGSRETQYF. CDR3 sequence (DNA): TGTGCCAGCAGTTTAGAGGGCGGGAGTAGAGAGACCCAGTACTTC.

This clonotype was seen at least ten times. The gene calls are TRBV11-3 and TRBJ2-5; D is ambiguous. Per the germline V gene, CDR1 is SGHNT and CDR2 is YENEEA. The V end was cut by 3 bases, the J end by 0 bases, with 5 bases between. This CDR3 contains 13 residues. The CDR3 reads CASSFGDQETQYF. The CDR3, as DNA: TGTGCCAGCAGCTTTGGGGACCAAGAGACCCAGTACTTC.

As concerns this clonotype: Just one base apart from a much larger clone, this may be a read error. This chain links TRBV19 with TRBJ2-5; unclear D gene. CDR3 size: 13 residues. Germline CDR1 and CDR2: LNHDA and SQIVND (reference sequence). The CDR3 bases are TGTTCCAGTAGTATAGTCTCCGGTGGGACCCAGTACTTC. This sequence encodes CSSSIVSGGTQYF.

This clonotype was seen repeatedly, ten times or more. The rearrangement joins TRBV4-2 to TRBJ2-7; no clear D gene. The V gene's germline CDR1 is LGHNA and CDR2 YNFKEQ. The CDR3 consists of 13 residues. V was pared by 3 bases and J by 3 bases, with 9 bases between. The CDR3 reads CASSQINYYEQYF. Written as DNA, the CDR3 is TGTGCCAGCAGCCAGATCAACTACTACGAGCAGTACTTC.

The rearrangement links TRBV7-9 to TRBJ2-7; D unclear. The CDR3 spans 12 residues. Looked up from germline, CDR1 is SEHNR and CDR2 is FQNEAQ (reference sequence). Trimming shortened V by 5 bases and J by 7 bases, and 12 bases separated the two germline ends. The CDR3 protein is CASSVTLGEQYF. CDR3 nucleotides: TGTGCCAGCAGCGTTACGTTAGGAGAGCAGTACTTC.

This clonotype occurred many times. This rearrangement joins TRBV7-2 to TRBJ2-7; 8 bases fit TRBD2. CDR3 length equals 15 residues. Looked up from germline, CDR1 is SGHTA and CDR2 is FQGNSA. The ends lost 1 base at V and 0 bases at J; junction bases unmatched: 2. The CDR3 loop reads CASSLGLALSYEQYF. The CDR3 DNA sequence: TGTGCCAGCAGCTTAGGACTAGCGCTCTCCTACGAGCAGTACTTC.

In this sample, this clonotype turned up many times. The CDR3, as DNA: TGCAGTGCAAGAAGGGGAACCGGGGAGCTGTTTTTT. Protein: CSARRGTGELFF. The genes are TRBV20-1 and TRBJ2-2; weak D call: TRBD1 (5 bases). CDR1 and CDR2 from the germline V gene are DFQATT and SNEGSKA (reference sequence). This CDR3 spans 12 amino acids. V gave up 6 bases and J gave up 5 bases, with 10 bases separating them.

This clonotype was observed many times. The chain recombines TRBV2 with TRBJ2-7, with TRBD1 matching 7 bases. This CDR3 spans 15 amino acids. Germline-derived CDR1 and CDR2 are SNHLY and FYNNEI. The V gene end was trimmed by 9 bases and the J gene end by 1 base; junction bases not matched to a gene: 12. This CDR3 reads CAREIQGGNSYEQYF. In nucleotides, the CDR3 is TGTGCCAGGGAAATCCAAGGGGGCAATTCCTACGAGCAGTACTTC.

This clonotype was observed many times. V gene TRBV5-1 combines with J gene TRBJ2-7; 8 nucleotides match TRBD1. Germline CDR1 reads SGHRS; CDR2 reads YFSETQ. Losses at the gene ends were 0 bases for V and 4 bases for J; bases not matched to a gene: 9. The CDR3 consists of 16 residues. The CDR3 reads CASSLGQGPGGYEQYF. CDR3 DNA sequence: TGCGCCAGCAGCTTGGGACAGGGGCCCGGTGGGTACGAGCAGTACTTC.

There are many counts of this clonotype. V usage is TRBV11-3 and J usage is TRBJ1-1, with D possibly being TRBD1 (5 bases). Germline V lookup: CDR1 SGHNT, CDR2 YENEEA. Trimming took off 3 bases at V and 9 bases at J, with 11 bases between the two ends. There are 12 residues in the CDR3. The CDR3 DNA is TGTGCCAGCAGCTTCGGGACGACCAAAGCTTTCTTT. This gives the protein CASSFGTTKAFF.

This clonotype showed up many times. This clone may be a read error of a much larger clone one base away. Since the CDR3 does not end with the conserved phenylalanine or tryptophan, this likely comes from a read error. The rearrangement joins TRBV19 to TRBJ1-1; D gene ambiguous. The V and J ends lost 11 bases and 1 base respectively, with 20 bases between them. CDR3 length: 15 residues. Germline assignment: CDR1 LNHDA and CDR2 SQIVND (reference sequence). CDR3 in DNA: TGTGCCCGTCCCCGGCCCCCTGAGCCGAACACTGAAGCTTTCCTT. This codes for CARPRPPEPNTEAFL.

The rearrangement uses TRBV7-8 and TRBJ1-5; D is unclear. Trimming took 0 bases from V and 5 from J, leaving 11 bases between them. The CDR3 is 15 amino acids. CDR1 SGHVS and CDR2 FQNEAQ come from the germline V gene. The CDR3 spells CASSLAGLQDQPQHF. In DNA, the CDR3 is TGTGCCAGCAGCTTAGCAGGGTTGCAGGATCAGCCCCAGCATTTT. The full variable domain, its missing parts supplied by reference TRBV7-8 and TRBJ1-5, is GAGVSQSPRYKVAKRGQDVALRCDPISGHVSLFWYQQALGQGPEFLTYFQNEAQLDKSGLPSDRFFAERPEGSVSTLKIQRTQQEDSAVYLCASSLAGLQDQPQHFGDGTRLSIL.